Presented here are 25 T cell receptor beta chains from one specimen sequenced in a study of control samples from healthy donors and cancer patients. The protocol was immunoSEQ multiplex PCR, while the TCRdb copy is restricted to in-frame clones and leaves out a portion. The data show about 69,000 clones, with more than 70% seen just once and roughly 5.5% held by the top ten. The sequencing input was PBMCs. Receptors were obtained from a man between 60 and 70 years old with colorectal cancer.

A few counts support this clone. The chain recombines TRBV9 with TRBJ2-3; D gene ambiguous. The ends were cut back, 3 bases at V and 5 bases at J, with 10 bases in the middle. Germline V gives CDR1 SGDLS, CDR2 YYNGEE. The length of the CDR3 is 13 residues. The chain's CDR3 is CASSEAPRDTQYF. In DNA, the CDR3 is TGTGCCAGCAGCGAGGCCCCTCGAGATACGCAGTATTTT.

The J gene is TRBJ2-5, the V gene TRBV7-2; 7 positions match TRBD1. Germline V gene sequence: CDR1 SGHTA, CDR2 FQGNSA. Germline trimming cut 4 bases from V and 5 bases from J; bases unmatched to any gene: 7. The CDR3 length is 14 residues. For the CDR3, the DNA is TGTGCCAGCAGCTCCCAGACAGGGATCGAGACCCAGTACTTC. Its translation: CASSSQTGIETQYF.

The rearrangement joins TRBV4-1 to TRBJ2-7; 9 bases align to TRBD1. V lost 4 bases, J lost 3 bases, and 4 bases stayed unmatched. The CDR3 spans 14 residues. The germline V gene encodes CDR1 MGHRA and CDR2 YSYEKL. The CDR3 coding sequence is TGCGCCAGCAGCCGGGGACAGGGAGGCTACGAGCAGTACTTC. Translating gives CASSRGQGGYEQYF.

CDR3 protein: CASSPDTGELFF. CDR3 nucleotides: TGTGCCAGCTCACCAGACACCGGGGAGCTGTTTTTT. The chain carries TRBV18 and TRBJ2-2; D is uncertain. Trimming pared 2 bases from V and 3 bases from J, leaving 1 base between. Germline V gene sequence: CDR1 KGHSH, CDR2 LQKENI. The CDR3 consists of 12 residues. The complete variable domain, with remaining parts taken from reference TRBV18 and TRBJ2-2, reads NAGVMQNPRHLVRRRGQEARLRCSPMKGHSHVYWYRQLPEEGLKFMVYLQKENIIDESGMPKERFSAEFPKEGPSILRIQQVVRGDSAAYFCASSPDTGELFFGEGSRLTVL.

Here the CDR3 DNA reads TGTGCCAGCTTGTACGGCCGGGACGTCGGACCGCCCCTCCACTTT. Translation gives CASLYGRDVGPPLHF. This chain links TRBV6-5 with TRBJ1-6; TRBD1 might be the D (5 bases). With 8 bases removed from V and 13 bases from J, the gap between germline ends came to 24 bases. CDR1 is MNHEY and CDR2 is SVGAGI in the germline V gene. The CDR3 totals 15 residues.

The CDR3 nucleotides read TGTGCCACCAGCAGAGTCGTTGGACAGGGGAGGGAGCCCCAGCATTTT. Amino acids: CATSRVVGQGREPQHF. This chain connects TRBV15 to TRBJ1-5, with TRBD1 identical over 9 bases. Trimming at V came to 1 base and at J to 8 bases, leaving 9 bases not matched to a gene. This CDR3 contains 16 residues. Germline-derived CDR1 and CDR2 are LNHNV and YYDKDF (reference sequence).

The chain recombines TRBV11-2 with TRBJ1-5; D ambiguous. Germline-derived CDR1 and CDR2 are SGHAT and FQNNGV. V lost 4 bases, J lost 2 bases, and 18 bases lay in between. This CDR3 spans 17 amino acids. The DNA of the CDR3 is TGTGCCAGCAGCTCCGGAAGGGTGGGATATGGCAATCAGCCCCAGCATTTT. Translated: CASSSGRVGYGNQPQHF. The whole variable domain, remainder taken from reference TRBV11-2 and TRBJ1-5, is EAGVAQSPRYKIIEKRQSVAFWCNPISGHATLYWYQQILGQGPKLLIQFQNNGVVDDSQLPKDRFSAERLKGVDSTLKIQPAKLEDSAVYLCASSSGRVGYGNQPQHFGDGTRLSIL.

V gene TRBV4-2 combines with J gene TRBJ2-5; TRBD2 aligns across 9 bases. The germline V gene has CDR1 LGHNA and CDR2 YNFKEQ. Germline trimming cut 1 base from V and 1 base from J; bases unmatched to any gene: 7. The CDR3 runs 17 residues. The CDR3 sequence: CASSQAVSSGTQETQYF. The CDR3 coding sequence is TGTGCCAGCAGCCAAGCGGTATCTAGCGGGACCCAAGAGACCCAGTACTTC.

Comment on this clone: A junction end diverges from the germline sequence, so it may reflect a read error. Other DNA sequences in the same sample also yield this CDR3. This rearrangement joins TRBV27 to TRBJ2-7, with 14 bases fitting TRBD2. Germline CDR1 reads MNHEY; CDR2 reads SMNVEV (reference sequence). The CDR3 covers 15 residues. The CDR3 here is CASSPWGLAGVEQYF. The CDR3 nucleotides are TGTGCTAGCAGTCCCTGGGGACTAGCGGGGGTTGAGCAGTACTTC.

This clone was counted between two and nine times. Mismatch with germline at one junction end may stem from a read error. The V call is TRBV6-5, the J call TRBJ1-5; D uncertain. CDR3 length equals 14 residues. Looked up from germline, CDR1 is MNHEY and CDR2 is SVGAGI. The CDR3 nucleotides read TGTGCCAGCAGTCCCGGGTTTAGCTATCAGCCCCAGCATTTT. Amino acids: CASSPGFSYQPQHF.

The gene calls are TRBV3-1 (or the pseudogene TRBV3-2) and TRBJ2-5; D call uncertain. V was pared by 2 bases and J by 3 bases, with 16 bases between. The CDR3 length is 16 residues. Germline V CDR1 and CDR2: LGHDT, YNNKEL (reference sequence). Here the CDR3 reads CASSQPETEIKETQYF. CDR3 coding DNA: TGTGCCAGCAGCCAACCCGAGACGGAAATTAAAGAGACCCAGTACTTC.

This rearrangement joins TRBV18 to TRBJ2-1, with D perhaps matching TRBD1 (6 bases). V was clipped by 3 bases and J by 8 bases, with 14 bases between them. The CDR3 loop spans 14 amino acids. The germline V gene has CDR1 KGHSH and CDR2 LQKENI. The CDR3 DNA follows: TGTGCCAGCTCACCCACAACAGGGCTCGATGAGCAGTTCTTC. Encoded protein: CASSPTTGLDEQFF.

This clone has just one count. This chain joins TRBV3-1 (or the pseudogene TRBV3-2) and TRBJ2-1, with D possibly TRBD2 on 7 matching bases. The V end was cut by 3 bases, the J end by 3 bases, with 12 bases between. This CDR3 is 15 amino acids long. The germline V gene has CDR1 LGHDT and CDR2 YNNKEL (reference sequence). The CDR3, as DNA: TGTGCCAGCAGCCAGTCGGGGGGCCTCTACAATGAGCAGTTCTTC. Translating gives CASSQSGGLYNEQFF.

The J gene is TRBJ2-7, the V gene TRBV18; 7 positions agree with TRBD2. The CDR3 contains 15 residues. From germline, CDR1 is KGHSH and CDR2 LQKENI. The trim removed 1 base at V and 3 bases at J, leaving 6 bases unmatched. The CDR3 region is CASSPRASGYYEQYF. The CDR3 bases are TGTGCCAGCTCACCACGGGCTAGCGGATACTACGAGCAGTACTTC.

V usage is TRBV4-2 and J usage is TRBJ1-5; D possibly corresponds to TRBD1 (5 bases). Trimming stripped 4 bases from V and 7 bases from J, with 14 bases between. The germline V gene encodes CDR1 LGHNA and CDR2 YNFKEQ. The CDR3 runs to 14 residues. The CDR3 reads CASSLPGKGQPQHF. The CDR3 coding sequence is TGTGCCAGCAGCCTACCTGGCAAGGGGCAGCCCCAGCATTTT.

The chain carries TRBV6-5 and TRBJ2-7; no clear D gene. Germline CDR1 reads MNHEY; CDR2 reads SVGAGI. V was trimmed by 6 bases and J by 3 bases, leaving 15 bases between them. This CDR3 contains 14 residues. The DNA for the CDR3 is TGTGCCAGCAGCCGGTGGCTGGGTGACTACGAGCAGTACTTC. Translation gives CASSRWLGDYEQYF.

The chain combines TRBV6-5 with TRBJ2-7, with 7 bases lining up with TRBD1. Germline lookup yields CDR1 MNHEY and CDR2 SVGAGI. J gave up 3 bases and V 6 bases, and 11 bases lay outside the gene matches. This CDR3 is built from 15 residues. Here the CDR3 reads CASSPGTGQYYEQYF. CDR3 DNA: TGTGCCAGCAGCCCCGGGACGGGACAGTACTACGAGCAGTACTTC.

The DNA of the CDR3 is TGTGCCAGCTCCCCCAGCCTAACAGATACGCAGTATTTT. Translated: CASSPSLTDTQYF. This rearrangement joins TRBV19 to TRBJ2-3, with D unclear. Germline V CDR1 and CDR2: LNHDA, SQIVND (reference sequence). The CDR3 is made up of 13 amino acids. V lost 9 bases and J 3 bases, leaving 13 bases between the germline ends.

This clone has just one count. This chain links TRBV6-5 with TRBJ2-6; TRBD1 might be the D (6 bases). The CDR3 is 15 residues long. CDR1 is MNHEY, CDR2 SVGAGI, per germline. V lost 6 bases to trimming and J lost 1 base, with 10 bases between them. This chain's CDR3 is CASRTRGSGANVLTF. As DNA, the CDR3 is TGTGCCAGCAGGACCAGGGGATCTGGGGCCAACGTCCTGACTTTC.

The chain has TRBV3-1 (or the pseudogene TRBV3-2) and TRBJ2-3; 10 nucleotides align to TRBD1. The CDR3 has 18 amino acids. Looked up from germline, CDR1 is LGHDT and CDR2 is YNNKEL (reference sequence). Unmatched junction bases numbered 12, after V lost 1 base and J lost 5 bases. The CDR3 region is CASSQGPGRTGGLDTQYF. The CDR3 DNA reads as TGTGCCAGCAGCCAAGGCCCTGGCAGGACAGGGGGTTTAGATACGCAGTATTTT.

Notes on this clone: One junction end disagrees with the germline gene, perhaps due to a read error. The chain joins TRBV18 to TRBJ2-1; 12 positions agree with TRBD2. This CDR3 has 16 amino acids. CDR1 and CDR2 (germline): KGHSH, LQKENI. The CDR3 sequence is CASSPQLAGGYNGQFF. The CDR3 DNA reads TGTGCCAGCTCTCCGCAACTAGCGGGGGGTTACAATGGGCAGTTCTTC.

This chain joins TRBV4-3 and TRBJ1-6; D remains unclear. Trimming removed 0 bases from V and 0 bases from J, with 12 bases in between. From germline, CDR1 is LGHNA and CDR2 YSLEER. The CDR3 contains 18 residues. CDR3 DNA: TGCGCCAGCAGCCAAGACCCCCTAGGAAGCTCCTATAATTCACCCCTCCACTTT. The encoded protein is CASSQDPLGSSYNSPLHF.

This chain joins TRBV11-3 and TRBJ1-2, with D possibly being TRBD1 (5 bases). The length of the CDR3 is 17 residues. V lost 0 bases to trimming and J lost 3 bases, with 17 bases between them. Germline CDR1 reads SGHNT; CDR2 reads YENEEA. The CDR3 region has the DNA TGTGCCAGCAGCTTAGAATCGTATTCTACCAGGGACTATGGCTACACCTTC. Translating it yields CASSLESYSTRDYGYTF.

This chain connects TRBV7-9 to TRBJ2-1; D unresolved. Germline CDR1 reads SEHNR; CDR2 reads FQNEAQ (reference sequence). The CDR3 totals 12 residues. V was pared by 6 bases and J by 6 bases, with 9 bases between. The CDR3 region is CASSPLGNEQFF. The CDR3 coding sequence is TGTGCCAGCAGTCCCCTAGGCAATGAGCAGTTCTTC. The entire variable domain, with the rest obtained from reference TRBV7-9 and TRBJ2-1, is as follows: DTGVSQNPRHKITKRGQNVTFRCDPISEHNRLYWYRQTLGQGPEFLTYFQNEAQLEKSRLLSDRFSAERPKGSFSTLEIQRTEQGDSAMYLCASSPLGNEQFFGPGTRLTVL.

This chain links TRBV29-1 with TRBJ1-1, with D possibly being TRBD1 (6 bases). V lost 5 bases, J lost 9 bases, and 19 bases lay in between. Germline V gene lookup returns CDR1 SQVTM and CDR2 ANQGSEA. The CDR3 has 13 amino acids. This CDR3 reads CSVLGTGHGQAFF. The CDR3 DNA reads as TGCAGCGTTTTGGGGACGGGACACGGGCAAGCTTTCTTT.